Shown below are 32 T cell receptor beta chains from a single sample sequenced in a study of cytomegalovirus exposure and HLA in healthy donors. The PCR had 60 Vbeta and 13 Jbeta primers. Sequenced by immunoSEQ multiplex PCR; TCRdb stores in-frame clones only, minus some. The sample holds about 190,000 clones, roughly 75% seen once. The sample taken for sequencing was PBMCs. These receptors were taken from a man aged 30 to 45 in good health and CMV-seropositive.

V and J are TRBV15 and TRBJ2-7, with D tentatively TRBD2 (5 bases). This CDR3 is built from 13 residues. V dropped 8 bases and J dropped 0 bases, with 11 bases sitting between them. From germline, CDR1 is LNHNV and CDR2 YYDKDF (reference sequence). The CDR3 protein is CATRAGPSYEQYF. The CDR3 DNA is TGTGCCACCCGGGCGGGTCCCTCCTACGAGCAGTACTTC. Using reference TRBV15 and TRBJ2-7 for the parts outside the CDR3, the full variable domain is DAMVIQNPRYQVTQFGKPVTLSCSQTLNHNVMYWYQQKSSQAPKLLFHYYDKDFNNEADTPDNFQSRRPNTSFCFLDIRSPGLGDTAMYLCATRAGPSYEQYFGPGTRLTVT.

The table lists this clone with a count of one. The chain links TRBV30 to TRBJ1-1, with D unclear. The CDR3 covers 12 residues. Germline lookup yields CDR1 GTSNPN and CDR2 SVGIG (reference sequence). V lost 3 bases to trimming and J lost 8 bases, with 13 bases between them. The CDR3 DNA sequence: TGTGCCTGGAGGCAGGTTGCGGGCGAAGCTTTCTTT. This translates into CAWRQVAGEAFF.

The J gene is TRBJ2-5, the V gene TRBV5-1; tentatively, D is TRBD2 (8 bases). Judging by the DNA end, TRBJ2-7 fits better; the J call may be wrong. Germline V gives CDR1 SGHRS, CDR2 YFSETQ. This CDR3 region has 17 residues. The CDR3 sequence: CASSWEGGGGPPLEQYF. CDR3 DNA sequence: TGCGCCAGCAGCTGGGAAGGGGGCGGGGGGCCACCGCTCGAGCAGTACTTC.

The V call is TRBV30, the J call TRBJ1-2, with D possibly TRBD1 on 5 matching bases. V shed 4 bases and J shed 4 bases, with 13 bases lying between them. CDR3 size: 13 residues. Germline V lookup: CDR1 GTSNPN, CDR2 SVGIG (reference sequence). As DNA, the CDR3 is TGTGCCTGGACCTGGGGGGAGCCCTATGGCTACACCTTC. This sequence encodes CAWTWGEPYGYTF.

The V gene is TRBV7-9, the J gene TRBJ2-2, with 14 bases that match TRBD2. The CDR3 sequence is 19 residues long. V was pared by 4 bases and J by 2 bases, with 9 bases of the junction left unmatched. Germline CDR1 is SEHNR and CDR2 is FQNEAQ (reference sequence). The CDR3 sequence: CASSSRLAGGDLNTGELFF. The CDR3 nucleotides are TGTGCCAGCAGCTCCAGACTAGCGGGAGGGGACCTAAACACCGGGGAGCTGTTTTTT.

The chain employs TRBV10-3 and TRBJ2-7, with 9 bases lining up with TRBD2. Trimming cost V 8 bases and J 3 bases; bases outside gene matches: 8. The CDR3 spans 14 residues. Looked up from germline, CDR1 is ENHRY and CDR2 is SYGVKD. In DNA form, the CDR3 reads TGTGCCATCTCGGTTGCGGGAGGGAACTACGAGCAGTACTTC. Translated: CAISVAGGNYEQYF.

The chain uses TRBV5-4 and TRBJ1-6; 7 nucleotides agree with TRBD1. Trimming took 4 bases from V and 8 from J; bases not matched to a gene: 3. Germline V gives CDR1 SGHNT, CDR2 YYREEE (reference sequence). This CDR3 spans 13 amino acids. The DNA for the CDR3 is TGTGCCAGCAGCACTACAGGGGATTCACCCCTCCACTTT. Amino acid sequence: CASSTTGDSPLHF.

The rearrangement uses TRBV7-9 and TRBJ2-7; D is perhaps TRBD2 (7 bases). Germline V lookup: CDR1 SEHNR, CDR2 FQNEAQ (reference sequence). With 1 base removed from V and 2 bases from J, the gap between germline ends came to 12 bases. This CDR3 is 15 amino acids long. The CDR3 DNA follows: TGTGCCAGCAGCTTAGAGCGGGACAACACCTACGAGCAGTACTTC. This encodes CASSLERDNTYEQYF.

This chain joins TRBV2 and TRBJ2-7, with 10 bases fitting TRBD1. With V trimmed by 6 bases and J by 9 bases, 14 bases remained unmatched. The CDR3 is 15 residues long. Germline V gives CDR1 SNHLY, CDR2 FYNNEI. As DNA, the CDR3 is TGTGCCAGCAGCGAAACACCGGGACAGGGGTTTGTGCAGTACTTC. Its translation is CASSETPGQGFVQYF.

This sequence joins TRBV7-9 and TRBJ2-1, with 7 bases identical to TRBD1. The CDR3 totals 16 residues. Germline V gives CDR1 SEHNR, CDR2 FQNEAQ (reference sequence). Trimming took 5 bases from V and 6 from J; bases not matched to a gene: 13. The CDR3 loop reads CASSMLRGLWGNEQFF. The DNA for the CDR3 is TGTGCCAGCAGCATGCTCAGGGGGTTATGGGGCAATGAGCAGTTCTTC.

V usage is TRBV2 and J usage is TRBJ1-2; D may be TRBD1 (6 bases). Trimming took 9 bases from V and 8 from J, leaving 10 bases between them. Germline V gene lookup returns CDR1 SNHLY and CDR2 FYNNEI. The CDR3 has 10 amino acids. The CDR3 sequence is CASQGYGYTF. The CDR3 DNA reads TGTGCCAGTCAGGGGTACGGCTACACCTTC.

The gene calls are TRBV28 and TRBJ2-5; 10 positions match TRBD2. V was clipped by 6 bases and J by 1 base; unmatched bases: 11. Per the germline V gene, CDR1 is MDHEN and CDR2 is SYDVKM. The CDR3 runs 17 residues. CDR3 DNA sequence: TGTGCCAGCAGACCTACCCCCACTAGCGGGACCCAAGAGACCCAGTACTTC. It yields the protein CASRPTPTSGTQETQYF. The variable domain in full, completed from reference TRBV28 and TRBJ2-5, reads DVKVTQSSRYLVKRTGEKVFLECVQDMDHENMFWYRQDPGLGLRLIYFSYDVKMKEKGDIPEGYSVSREKKERFSLILESASTNQTSMYLCASRPTPTSGTQETQYFGPGTRLLVL.

V usage is TRBV10-3 and J usage is TRBJ1-4, with TRBD1 matching 8 bases. The V segment lost 4 bases and the J segment 5 bases; nucleotides outside the gene matches: 0. CDR1 ENHRY and CDR2 SYGVKD come from the germline V gene. The CDR3 has 13 amino acids. As DNA, the CDR3 is TGTGCCATCAGTGGGACAGGGAATGAAAAACTGTTTTTT. This translates into CAISGTGNEKLFF.

This chain uses TRBV13 with TRBJ2-7; 7 positions match TRBD1. The CDR3 totals 16 residues. Losses at the gene ends were 1 base for V and 2 bases for J; bases not matched to a gene: 8. Germline loops: CDR1 PRHDT, CDR2 FYEKMQ (reference sequence). The CDR3 DNA reads as TGTGCCAGCAGCTTAGAGGGGAGAGGGGGCACCTACGAGCAGTACTTC. Protein product: CASSLEGRGGTYEQYF.

This chain joins TRBV6-5 and TRBJ2-5, with TRBD2 matching 8 bases. Unmatched junction bases numbered 7, after V lost 0 bases and J lost 4 bases. The CDR3 totals 16 residues. Germline CDR1 MNHEY, CDR2 SVGAGI. CDR3 region: CASSYSSTSGRETQYF. The DNA for the CDR3 is TGTGCCAGCAGTTACTCCTCGACGAGCGGGAGAGAGACCCAGTACTTC.

The table lists this clone with a count of one. The rearrangement links TRBV20-1 to TRBJ1-1; D gene ambiguous. Germline lookup yields CDR1 DFQATT and CDR2 SNEGSKA (reference sequence). The CDR3 runs to 11 residues. V lost 2 bases to trimming and J lost 5 bases, with 6 bases between them. CDR3 protein: CSARPLTEAFF. CDR3 coding DNA: TGCAGTGCTAGACCTCTTACTGAAGCTTTCTTT.

This clone has only a few counts. This chain links TRBV7-9 with TRBJ1-2; 8 nucleotides line up with TRBD1. Unmatched junction bases numbered 6, after V lost 4 bases and J lost 2 bases. This CDR3 spans 15 amino acids. Germline values: CDR1 SEHNR, CDR2 FQNEAQ (reference sequence). CDR3 nucleotides: TGTGCCAGCAGCTCGGGACAGGAATTAAACTATGGCTACACCTTC. Residues: CASSSGQELNYGYTF.

This clone was counted only a few times. This rearrangement joins TRBV18 to TRBJ1-5; D is unclear. Germline V gene sequence: CDR1 KGHSH, CDR2 LQKENI. Trimming shortened V by 4 bases and J by 3 bases, and 10 bases separated the two germline ends. The length of the CDR3 is 14 residues. The CDR3 protein is CASSLNQDNQPQHF. The CDR3 DNA follows: TGTGCCAGCTCACTTAACCAGGACAATCAGCCCCAGCATTTT.

This chain connects TRBV19 to TRBJ1-5; D call uncertain. The CDR3 extends over 13 amino acids. CDR1 and CDR2 from the germline V gene are LNHDA and SQIVND (reference sequence). V lost 5 bases and J lost 5, with 10 bases in between. CDR3 region: CASSELRDQPQHF. The CDR3 nucleotides are TGTGCCAGTAGTGAACTCCGGGATCAGCCCCAGCATTTT.

Of note for this clone: One end of the junction is discordant with germline, which a read error may explain. The chain is built from TRBV6-5 and TRBJ1-2; the D is unclear. The CDR3 extends over 11 amino acids. Per germline, CDR1 MNHEY and CDR2 SVGAGI. Here the CDR3 DNA reads TGTGCCAGCAGTGAAGGGAGGGCCAATGCCTTC. It is translated as CASSEGRANAF.

V is TRBV2 and J is TRBJ2-3; 12 bases are shared with TRBD2. The V gene's germline CDR1 is SNHLY and CDR2 FYNNEI. With 3 bases clipped from V and 5 bases from J, the junction kept 6 bases outside the gene matches. The CDR3 is 16 amino acids. CDR3 amino acids: CASSENLAGGLDTQYF. CDR3 DNA: TGTGCCAGCAGTGAGAACCTAGCGGGAGGGCTAGATACGCAGTATTTT.

The V and J genes are TRBV6-6 and TRBJ1-2; D might be TRBD1 (5 bases). The CDR3 is made up of 13 amino acids. V was trimmed by 6 bases and J by 6 bases, leaving 14 bases between them. Germline V CDR1 and CDR2: MNHNY, SVGAGI (reference sequence). The CDR3 protein is CASSRHLGDGYTF. The CDR3 region has the DNA TGTGCCAGCAGCCGACACCTAGGGGATGGCTACACCTTC.

The V and J genes are TRBV7-2 and TRBJ1-5, with D possibly being TRBD1 (5 bases). The CDR3 sequence is 13 residues long. V was shortened by 7 bases and J by 1 base, with 8 bases between the two germline ends. CDR1 SGHTA and CDR2 FQGNSA come from the germline V gene. The DNA of the CDR3 is TGTGCCAGCAATAGGGGAAGCAATCAGCCCCAGCATTTT. It is translated as CASNRGSNQPQHF.

The CDR3 DNA is TGCGCCAGCAGCTTGTACAGGGAAAACACTGAAGCTTTCTTT. Its translation is CASSLYRENTEAFF. The chain recombines TRBV5-1 with TRBJ1-1; possible D gene TRBD1, 6 bases. The CDR3 runs 14 residues. Germline V gene lookup returns CDR1 SGHRS and CDR2 YFSETQ. Trimming shortened V by 1 base and J by 2 bases, and 9 bases separated the two germline ends. Together with reference TRBV5-1 and TRBJ1-1, the CDR3 gives the full variable domain: KAGVTQTPRYLIKTRGQQVTLSCSPISGHRSVSWYQQTPGQGLQFLFEYFSETQRNKGNFPGRFSGRQFSNSRSEMNVSTLELGDSALYLCASSLYRENTEAFFGQGTRLTVV.

V is TRBV5-4 and J is TRBJ2-2, with D perhaps TRBD2 (6 bases). V was shortened by 5 bases and J by 0 bases, with 20 bases between the two germline ends. CDR1 is SGHNT, CDR2 YYREEE, per germline (reference sequence). The CDR3 consists of 18 residues. CDR3 coding DNA: TGTGCCAGCAGACCGGGGGTTCGGGGCGGTGCGAACACCGGGGAGCTGTTTTTT. Translated, it gives CASRPGVRGGANTGELFF.

This chain uses TRBV6-5 with TRBJ1-2, with a weak D call TRBD1 (6 bases). The CDR3 is 13 residues long. Germline V gene data show CDR1 as MNHEY and CDR2 as SVGAGI. V was trimmed by 6 bases and J by 7 bases, leaving 15 bases between them. CDR3 protein: CASRRDTAAGYTF. The CDR3 DNA reads as TGTGCCAGCAGGAGGGACACCGCGGCTGGCTACACCTTC.

The gene calls are TRBV30 and TRBJ1-5; D is ambiguous. CDR1 is GTSNPN, CDR2 SVGIG, per germline (reference sequence). This CDR3 comprises 13 residues. V lost 3 bases and J 7 bases, leaving 13 bases between the germline ends. The CDR3 region is CAWSRGGGQPQHF. The DNA of the CDR3 is TGTGCCTGGAGCCGGGGTGGAGGGCAGCCCCAGCATTTT. Filled out from reference TRBV30 and TRBJ1-5, the complete variable domain reads SQTIHQWPATLVQPVGSPLSLECTVEGTSNPNLYWYRQAAGRGLQLLFYSVGIGQISSEVPQNLSASRPQDRQFILSSKKLLLSDSGFYLCAWSRGGGQPQHFGDGTRLSIL.

The chain is built from TRBV6-5 and TRBJ2-3; 7 bases agree with TRBD2. This CDR3 comprises 13 residues. Germline CDR1 MNHEY, CDR2 SVGAGI. J was trimmed by 9 bases and V by 11 bases; bases with no gene match: 14. The CDR3 spells CAAQRVGGLTQYF. The CDR3 DNA reads as TGTGCCGCCCAGCGAGTCGGGGGGTTGACGCAGTATTTT.

The chain recombines TRBV7-6 with TRBJ2-5; D is perhaps TRBD2 (5 bases). The closer fit of TRBJ2-7 to the DNA end suggests the J call may be wrong. This CDR3 has 14 amino acids. CDR1 and CDR2 from the germline V gene are SGHVS and FNYEAQ. The chain's CDR3 is CASSLAAGSYEQYF. CDR3 DNA: TGTGCCAGCAGCTTAGCGGCGGGCTCCTACGAGCAGTACTTC.

This CDR3 is CASSPNSVSYEQYF. The CDR3, as DNA: TGTGCCAGCAGCCCAAATAGCGTGTCCTACGAGCAGTACTTC. The rearrangement uses TRBV6-6 and TRBJ2-5; the D gene is possibly TRBD2 (5 bases). The J call may not be correct, given that the DNA end is closer to TRBJ2-7. Looked up from germline, CDR1 is MNHNY and CDR2 is SVGAGI (reference sequence). The CDR3 sequence is 14 residues long.

This clone was seen a few times. J is TRBJ1-2 and V is TRBV6-1, with TRBD1 identical over 10 bases. The CDR3 has 15 amino acids. Germline lookup yields CDR1 MNHNS and CDR2 SASEGT. The V and J ends lost 7 bases and 4 bases, in that order; junction bases with no gene match: 9. In nucleotides, the CDR3 is TGTGCCAGCATAGTAGGGACAGGGGCCCTCTATGGCTACACCTTC. The encoded protein is CASIVGTGALYGYTF.

This clone appeared a few times. CDR3 residues: CASSLGSVAGELFF. CDR3 in DNA: TGTGCCAGCAGCTTAGGCAGCGTTGCCGGGGAGCTGTTTTTT. The chain couples TRBV7-3 to TRBJ2-2; no firm D call. V shed 2 bases and J shed 6 bases, with 10 bases lying between them. Germline V gene lookup returns CDR1 SGHTA and CDR2 FQGTGA. The length of the CDR3 is 14 residues.